What follows are 12 T cell receptor beta chains derived from one specimen sequenced in a study of cytomegalovirus exposure and HLA in healthy donors. The PCR used 60 Vbeta and 13 Jbeta primers. Assay used: immunoSEQ multiplex PCR; TCRdb lists only in-frame clones, some missing. The repertoire holds fewer than 65,000 clones, with 70% to 85% as singletons. The sequenced sample was PBMCs. All receptors come from a man younger than 45 in good health and CMV-seronegative.

The rearrangement joins TRBV2 to TRBJ2-5; 8 nucleotides align to TRBD1. The CDR3 contains 15 residues. Trimming took 6 bases from V and 5 from J; bases not matched to a gene: 11. Germline V gene lookup returns CDR1 SNHLY and CDR2 FYNNEI. The CDR3 DNA follows: TGTGCCAGCAGGGGCGGGACAGGAGGATGGGAGACCCAGTACTTC. Amino acids: CASRGGTGGWETQYF.

This chain uses TRBV11-3 with TRBJ2-7; 11 bases are shared with TRBD1. Germline CDR1 SGHNT, CDR2 YENEEA. The CDR3 is 14 amino acids. The V segment lost 1 base and the J segment 5 bases; nucleotides outside the gene matches: 1. Here the CDR3 DNA reads TGTGCCAGCAGCTTAGTGGGACAGGGGGACGAGCAGTACTTC. Encoded protein: CASSLVGQGDEQYF.

This clone has more than one count but fewer than ten. The chain employs TRBV4-3 and TRBJ2-1; 7 nucleotides match TRBD1. J lost 0 bases, V lost 4 bases, and 15 bases had no gene match. The CDR3 totals 19 residues. From germline, CDR1 is LGHNA and CDR2 YSLEER. This CDR3 is CASSPWGTENQYSYNEQFF. The CDR3 coding sequence is TGCGCCAGCAGCCCGTGGGGGACAGAGAATCAATACTCCTACAATGAGCAGTTCTTC.

J is TRBJ1-2 and V is TRBV5-1, with 8 positions matching TRBD1. Germline CDR1 reads SGHRS; CDR2 reads YFSETQ. This CDR3 contains 13 residues. Trimming took 10 bases from V and 2 from J; bases not matched to a gene: 7. CDR3 amino acids: CAGGQGANYGYTF. CDR3 nucleotides: TGCGCCGGCGGGCAGGGGGCCAACTATGGCTACACCTTC.

This clone came up a few times. The chain links TRBV18 to TRBJ1-2; 11 bases map to TRBD1. Germline CDR1 is KGHSH and CDR2 is LQKENI. The CDR3 is 16 amino acids. With V trimmed by 4 bases and J by 3 bases, 7 bases remained unmatched. CDR3 in amino acids: CASSLPGQGVDYGYTF. As DNA, the CDR3 is TGTGCCAGCTCACTACCGGGACAGGGGGTTGACTATGGCTACACCTTC.

This clone was picked up one time. V and J are TRBV18 and TRBJ2-1; D is uncertain. Germline V lookup: CDR1 KGHSH, CDR2 LQKENI. This CDR3 comprises 15 residues. Between the trimmed V and J ends, which lost 6 bases and 4 bases, there was a span of 16 bases. Here the CDR3 reads CASSPPSSPYNEQFF. CDR3 nucleotide sequence: TGTGCCAGCTCCCCTCCGTCCAGTCCGTACAATGAGCAGTTCTTC. Drawing the rest from reference TRBV18 and TRBJ2-1, the complete variable domain is NAGVMQNPRHLVRRRGQEARLRCSPMKGHSHVYWYRQLPEEGLKFMVYLQKENIIDESGMPKERFSAEFPKEGPSILRIQQVVRGDSAAYFCASSPPSSPYNEQFFGPGTRLTVL.

The chain has TRBV7-2 and TRBJ1-2; 9 bases agree with TRBD1. The CDR3 has 16 residues. CDR1 SGHTA and CDR2 FQGNSA come from the germline V gene. The junction had 10 bases not matched to a gene; V was cut back by 1 base and J by 7 bases. CDR3: CASSLDGTGRRGGYTF. DNA for the CDR3: TGTGCCAGCAGCTTAGATGGGACAGGGAGAAGGGGTGGCTACACCTTC.

The chain recombines TRBV29-1 with TRBJ1-2; TRBD1 aligns across 7 bases. Germline CDR1 SQVTM, CDR2 ANQGSEA. V lost 7 bases, J lost 4 bases, and 6 bases stayed unmatched. CDR3 length: 12 amino acids. CDR3 sequence reads: CSATRDSYGYTF. CDR3 bases: TGCAGCGCGACCCGGGACAGCTATGGCTACACCTTC.

The chain is built from TRBV6-4 and TRBJ1-6, with 9 positions matching TRBD1. V shed 0 bases and J 3 bases; nucleotides not matched to a gene: 3. Germline CDR1 MRHNA, CDR2 SNTAGT. The CDR3 covers 17 residues. The CDR3 DNA reads as TGTGCCAGCAGTGACTCTGACAGGGGGGACTATAATTCACCCCTCCACTTT. Protein sequence: CASSDSDRGDYNSPLHF.

This clone was seen only a few times. V gene TRBV30 combines with J gene TRBJ1-1; D is unresolved. The V gene lost 0 bases and the J gene lost 2 bases, with 10 bases spanning the gap. There are 14 residues in the CDR3. Germline-derived CDR1 and CDR2 are GTSNPN and SVGIG (reference sequence). The CDR3 coding sequence is TGTGCCTGGAGTGTCCCCTTTTTTAACACTGAAGCTTTCTTT. Translation: CAWSVPFFNTEAFF.

This clone was counted once. The rearrangement uses TRBV28 and TRBJ2-1; possible D gene TRBD2, 6 bases. The CDR3 extends over 16 amino acids. Germline CDR1 is MDHEN and CDR2 is SYDVKM. V lost 6 bases and J lost 0, with 15 bases in between. CDR3 DNA sequence: TGTGCCAGCAGCCTAGGAGGGGCTCCCTCCTACAATGAGCAGTTCTTC. Its protein is CASSLGGAPSYNEQFF.

This clone has only a few counts. This sequence joins TRBV25-1 and TRBJ2-7; 10 positions match TRBD1. This CDR3 is 12 amino acids long. Per germline, CDR1 MGHDK and CDR2 SYGVNS. Trimming at V came to 11 bases and at J to 5 bases, leaving 6 bases not matched to a gene. Here the CDR3 reads CAVGQGVHEQYF. CDR3 DNA sequence: TGTGCCGTCGGACAGGGGGTCCACGAGCAGTACTTC.